Sequencing of this T cell receptor beta chain was carried out in a study of vaccination effects on CD4 cells after COVID-19. Study-wide points: Nearly all vaccine-induced clones in healthy recipients recognized only SARS-CoV-2.

Produced via immunoSEQ multiplex PCR; TCRdb's table is partial and in-frame only. The sample carries approximately 74,000 clones, 65% to 80% recorded once. This CDR3 region has 15 residues. Germline V gene sequence: CDR1 SGHNT, CDR2 YYREEE (reference sequence). Trimming took 6 bases from V and 4 from J, leaving 18 bases between them. Antigen-specific CD4+ T cells were first expanded with viral peptide pools by the ViraFEST assay and only then sequenced. After roughly ten days in culture, the CD4+ T cells were isolated. The vaccine recipients had no prior SARS-CoV-2 infection, with negative nucleocapsid antibodies. Cultures received IL-2 medium that replaced half the medium on days 3 and 7. Of note for this clone: Its antigen is as yet unknown.

The chain is built from TRBV5-4 and TRBJ2-3; D possibly corresponds to TRBD2 (7 bases). The sample was CD4+ T cells from PBMCs cultured with HCoV-NL63 spike peptides, taken before COVID-19 vaccination. This clonotype was sampled from a human donor who received a COVID-19 vaccine. The chain's CDR3 is CASTRGGANSDTQYF. The CDR3 coding sequence is TGTGCCAGCACCCGAGGGGGGGCAAATTCAGATACGCAGTATTTT. Together with reference TRBV5-4 and TRBJ2-3, the CDR3 gives the full variable domain: ETGVTQSPTHLIKTRGQQVTLRCSSQSGHNTVSWYQQALGQGPQFIFQYYREEENGRGNFPPRFSGLQFPNYSSELNVNALELDDSALYLCASTRGGANSDTQYFGPGTRLTVL.